Below, one TCR beta chain is given with its context. Germline CDR1 GTSNPN, CDR2 SVGIG (reference sequence). This CDR3 spans 12 amino acids. V lost 3 bases and J lost 4, with 9 bases in between. Libraries were prepared by immunoSEQ multiplex PCR; TCRdb keeps only in-frame clonotypes and omits some of them. The sample records about 170,000 clones, about 86% being singletons. This sample was taken from a study of blood T cell repertoires in COVID-19. Study at large: In each case, the material was cDNA or gDNA derived from T cells, B-cell-depleted T cells, or PBMCs.

The chain couples TRBV30 to TRBJ1-2; D remains unclear. Sequenced input: peripheral blood. This TCR derives from a human donor with acute or convalescent COVID-19. The donor label of this sample is uncertain. CDR3 coding DNA: TGTGCCTGGAGCGTCGCGCCCTATGGCTACACCTTC. This sequence encodes CAWSVAPYGYTF.